A single sample is the source of the 7 T cell receptor beta chains below, sequenced in a study of metastatic and nonmetastatic thyroid tumors. All patients reached thyroid surgery having received no treatment beforehand. TCRdb reanalyzed the PCR reads via MiXCR. Here the sample spans tens of thousands of clones, under 25% being singletons. Sequencing was done on a sample of blood. These receptors originate from a female donor with papillary thyroid cancer or a benign thyroid nodule (not recorded which). Some clones in this sample may be carry-over from other donors' samples.

The table lists this clone with many counts. The V gene is TRBV25-1, the J gene TRBJ2-5; 10 nucleotides match TRBD2. Germline V gene sequence: CDR1 MGHDK, CDR2 SYGVNS. The CDR3 has 17 residues. Unmatched junction bases numbered 7, after V lost 3 bases and J lost 0 bases. The CDR3 sequence is CASSEGKTSGHQETQYF. CDR3 coding DNA: TGTGCCAGCAGTGAGGGGAAGACTAGCGGGCACCAAGAGACCCAGTACTTC. Full variable domain (rest looked up from reference TRBV25-1 and TRBJ2-5): EADIYQTPRYLVIGTGKKITLECSQTMGHDKMYWYQQDPGMELHLIHYSYGVNSTEKGDLSSESTVSRIRTEHFPLTLESARPSHTSQYLCASSEGKTSGHQETQYFGPGTRLLVL.

This clone was detected a few times. The CDR3 protein is CASSHGTGGSREQYF. The CDR3 DNA sequence: TGCGCCAGCAGCCATGGGACAGGGGGTTCTCGAGAGCAGTACTTC. The chain is built from TRBV4-1 and TRBJ2-7, with TRBD1 matching over 11 bases. Trimming cost V 3 bases and J 7 bases; bases outside gene matches: 8. The V gene's germline CDR1 is MGHRA and CDR2 YSYEKL. The CDR3 totals 15 residues.

The sample holds many counts of this clone. At the DNA level, this CDR3 is encoded by other sequences in the same sample as well. The DNA for the CDR3 is TGCAGTGCTAGAGATCGGGGGAACACTGAAGCTTTCTTT. Translated: CSARDRGNTEAFF. The chain employs TRBV20-1 and TRBJ1-1; no clear D gene. The CDR3 totals 13 residues. The V and J ends lost 0 bases and 1 base respectively, with 6 bases between them. The germline CDR1 and CDR2 sequences are DFQATT and SNEGSKA (reference sequence).

This clone was recorded at least ten times. The V and J genes are TRBV9 and TRBJ1-6, with D possibly matching TRBD1 (6 bases). V lost 4 bases to trimming and J lost 5 bases, with 16 bases between them. The CDR3 covers 16 residues. Germline loops: CDR1 SGDLS, CDR2 YYNGEE. CDR3: CASSTSSGQDNSPLHF. The DNA for the CDR3 is TGTGCCAGCAGCACATCGTCGGGACAAGATAATTCACCCCTCCACTTT.

This clone was seen ten or more times. This chain uses TRBV28 with TRBJ1-5, with D possibly matching TRBD1 (5 bases). The V gene's germline CDR1 is MDHEN and CDR2 SYDVKM. V lost 7 bases to trimming and J lost 0 bases, with 16 bases between them. This CDR3 comprises 16 residues. The CDR3 region has the DNA TGTGCCAGCACCCCGAAAGGGGCCCTTAGCAATCAGCCCCAGCATTTT. This gives the protein CASTPKGALSNQPQHF.

About this clone: Being one base from a much bigger clone, this may be a read error. This CDR3 is also generated by other DNA sequences in the sample. This chain connects TRBV9 to TRBJ2-3; D is ambiguous. V lost 4 bases to trimming and J lost 8 bases, with 14 bases between them. Germline-derived CDR1 and CDR2 are SGDLS and YYNGEE. The CDR3 loop spans 13 amino acids. The CDR3 nucleotides are TGTGCCAGCAGCCCGAGGAACCGATGTACGCAGTATTTT. Translating gives CASSPRNRCTQYF.

This clone was counted many times. The V gene is TRBV18, the J gene TRBJ1-5, with 8 bases aligning to TRBD1. Germline assignment: CDR1 KGHSH and CDR2 LQKENI. The CDR3 runs 15 residues. V trimming: 3 bases; J trimming: 3 bases; junction bases outside the gene matches: 4. For the CDR3, the DNA is TGTGCCAGCTCACCGGACAGGGCTATCAATCAGCCCCAGCATTTT. Protein: CASSPDRAINQPQHF.